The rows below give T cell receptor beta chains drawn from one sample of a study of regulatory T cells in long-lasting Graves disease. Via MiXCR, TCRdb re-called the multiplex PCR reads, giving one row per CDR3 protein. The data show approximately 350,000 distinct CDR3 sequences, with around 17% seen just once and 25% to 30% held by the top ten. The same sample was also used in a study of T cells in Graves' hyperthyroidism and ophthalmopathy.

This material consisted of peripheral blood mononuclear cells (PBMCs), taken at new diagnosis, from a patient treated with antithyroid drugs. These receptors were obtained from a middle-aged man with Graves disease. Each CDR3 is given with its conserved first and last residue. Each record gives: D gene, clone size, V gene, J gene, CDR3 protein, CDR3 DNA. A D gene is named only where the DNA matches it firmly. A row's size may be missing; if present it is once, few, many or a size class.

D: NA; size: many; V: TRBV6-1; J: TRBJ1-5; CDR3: CASSATRVGDQPQHF; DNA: TGTGCCAGCAGTGCCACGCGGGTAGGTGATCAGCCCCAGCATTTT
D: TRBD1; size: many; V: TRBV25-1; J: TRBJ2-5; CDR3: CASRPSGTGDQETQYF; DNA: TGTGCCAGCCGTCCGTCCGGGACAGGGGACCAAGAGACCCAGTACTTC
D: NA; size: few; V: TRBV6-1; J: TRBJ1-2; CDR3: CASSDSPEQGPPGYTF; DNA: TGTGCCAGCAGTGACTCCCCCGAACAGGGCCCCCCTGGCTACACCTTC
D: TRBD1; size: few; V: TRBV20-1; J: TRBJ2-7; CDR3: CSAWTGWEQYF; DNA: TGCAGTGCTTGGACAGGGTGGGAGCAGTACTTC
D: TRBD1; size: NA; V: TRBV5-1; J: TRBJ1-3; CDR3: CASRTGTGNTIYF; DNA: TGCGCCAGCAGGACAGGGACTGGAAACACCATATATTTT
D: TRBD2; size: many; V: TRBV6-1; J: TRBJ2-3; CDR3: CASKRSGGAGNTQYF; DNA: TGTGCCAGCAAAAGGAGCGGGGGGGCCGGGAATACGCAGTATTTT
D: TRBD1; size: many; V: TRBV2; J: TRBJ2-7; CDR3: CASRTGTGIHEQYF; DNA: TGTGCCAGCAGGACCGGGACAGGGATCCACGAGCAGTACTTC
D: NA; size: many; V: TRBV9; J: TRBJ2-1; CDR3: CASSPRDRSYNEQFF; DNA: TGTGCCAGCAGCCCACGAGACCGCTCCTACAATGAGCAGTTCTTC
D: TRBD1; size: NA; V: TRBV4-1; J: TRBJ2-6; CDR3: CASSQESDRGYGANVLTF; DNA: TGCGCCAGCAGCCAAGAGTCGGACAGGGGGTATGGGGCCAACGTCCTGACTTTC
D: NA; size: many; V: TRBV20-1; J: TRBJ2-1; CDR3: CSASRAGPEQFF; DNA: TGCAGTGCTAGCCGGGCGGGTCCTGAGCAGTTCTTC
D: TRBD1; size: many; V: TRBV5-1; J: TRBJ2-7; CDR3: CASRRDRAYEQYF; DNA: TGCGCCAGCAGGCGCGACAGGGCCTACGAGCAGTACTTC
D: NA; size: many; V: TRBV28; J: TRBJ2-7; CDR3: CASSTPTGSYEQYF; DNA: TGTGCCAGCAGTACGCCGACTGGTTCCTACGAGCAGTACTTC
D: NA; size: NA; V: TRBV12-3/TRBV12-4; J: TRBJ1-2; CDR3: CASSKDRRAYGYTF; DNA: TGTGCCAGCAGTAAAGACAGGAGAGCTTATGGCTACACCTTC
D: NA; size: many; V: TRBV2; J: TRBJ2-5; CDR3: CASSEAGTTYF; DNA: TGTGCCAGCAGTGAAGCCGGGACCACCTACTTC
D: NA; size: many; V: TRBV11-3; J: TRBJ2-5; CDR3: CASSKGQVQETQYF; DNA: TGTGCCAGCAGCAAGGGACAAGTCCAAGAGACCCAGTACTTC
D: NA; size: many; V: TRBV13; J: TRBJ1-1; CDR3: CASSLGVDTEAFF; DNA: TGTGCCAGCAGCTTAGGGGTGGACACTGAAGCTTTCTTT
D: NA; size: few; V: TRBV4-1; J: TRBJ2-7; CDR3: CASSQTTYSYEQYF; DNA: TGCGCCAGCAGCCAAACGACATACTCCTACGAGCAGTACTTC
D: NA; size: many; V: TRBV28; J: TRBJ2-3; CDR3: CASSSTGLGTDTQYF; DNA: TGTGCCAGCAGTTCTACAGGGTTAGGTACAGATACGCAGTATTTT
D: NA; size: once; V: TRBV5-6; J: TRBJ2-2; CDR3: CASSLSAGNTGELFF; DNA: TGTGCCAGCAGCTTGTCGGCAGGGAACACCGGGGAGCTGTTTTTT
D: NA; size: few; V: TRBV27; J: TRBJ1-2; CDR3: CASSYQGGGKGGYTF; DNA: TGTGCCAGCAGTTACCAGGGTGGGGGGAAAGGTGGCTACACCTTC
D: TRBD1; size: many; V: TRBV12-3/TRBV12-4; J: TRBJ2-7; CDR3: CASTRDRGPFEQYF; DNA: TGTGCCAGCACCCGGGACAGGGGGCCTTTCGAGCAGTACTTC
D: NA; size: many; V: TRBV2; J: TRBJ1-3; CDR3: CASGGDGNTIYF; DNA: TGTGCCAGCGGAGGGGATGGAAACACCATATATTTT
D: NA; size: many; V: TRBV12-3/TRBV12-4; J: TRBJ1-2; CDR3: CASSLSGQVRGGYTF; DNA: TGTGCCAGCAGTTTATCTGGACAAGTTAGAGGTGGCTACACCTTC
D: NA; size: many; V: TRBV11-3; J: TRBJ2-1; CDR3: CASSRGGDHNEQFF; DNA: TGTGCCAGCAGCAGAGGGGGGGACCACAATGAGCAGTTCTTC
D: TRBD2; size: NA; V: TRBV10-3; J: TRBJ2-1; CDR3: CAIRQRGDTYNEQFF; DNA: TGTGCCATCCGCCAGCGGGGGGACACTTACAATGAGCAGTTCTTC
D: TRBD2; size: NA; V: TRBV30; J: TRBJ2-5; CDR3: CAWTRLAGGPQETQYF; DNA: TGTGCCTGGACCAGACTAGCGGGGGGGCCCCAAGAGACCCAGTACTTC
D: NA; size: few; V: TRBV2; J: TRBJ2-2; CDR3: CASSELGGWNTGELFF; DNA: TGTGCCAGCAGTGAACTTGGGGGCTGGAACACCGGGGAGCTGTTTTTT
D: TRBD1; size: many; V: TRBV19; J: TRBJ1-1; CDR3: CASSIGGTGPNTEAFF; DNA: TGTGCCAGTAGTATAGGCGGGACAGGGCCGAACACTGAAGCTTTCTTT
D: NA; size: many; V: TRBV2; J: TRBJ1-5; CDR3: CASSEARGGPQHF; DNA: TGTGCCAGCAGTGAAGCGCGGGGGGGGCCCCAGCATTTT
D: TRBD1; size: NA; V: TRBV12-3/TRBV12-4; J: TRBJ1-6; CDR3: CASSRPGQRNSPLHF; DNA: TGTGCCAGCAGTAGACCGGGACAGAGGAATTCACCCCTCCACTTT
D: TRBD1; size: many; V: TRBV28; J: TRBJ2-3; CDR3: CASSLGQGLNTQYF; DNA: TGTGCCAGCAGTTTGGGACAGGGCCTCAATACGCAGTATTTT
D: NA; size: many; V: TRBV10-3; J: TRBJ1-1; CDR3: CAITKQDDTEAFF; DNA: TGTGCCATCACGAAACAGGATGACACTGAAGCTTTCTTT
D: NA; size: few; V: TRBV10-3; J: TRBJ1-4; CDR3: CAIRKKGEEKLFF; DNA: TGTGCCATCAGAAAGAAGGGTGAAGAAAAACTGTTTTTT
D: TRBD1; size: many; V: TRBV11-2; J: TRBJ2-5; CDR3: CASRTTGGETQYF; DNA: TGTGCCAGCAGGACTACAGGGGGAGAGACCCAGTACTTC
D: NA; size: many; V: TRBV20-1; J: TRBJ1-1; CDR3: CSARDPGGHTEAFF; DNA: TGCAGTGCTAGAGATCCGGGGGGACACACTGAAGCTTTCTTT
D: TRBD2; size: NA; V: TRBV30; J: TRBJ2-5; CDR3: CAWSPGLGQETQYF; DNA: TGTGCCTGGAGCCCGGGACTAGGACAAGAGACCCAGTACTTC
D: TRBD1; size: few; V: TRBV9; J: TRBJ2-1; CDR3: CASSVRTGGRHEQFF; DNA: TGTGCCAGCAGCGTCAGGACAGGGGGACGGCATGAGCAGTTCTTC
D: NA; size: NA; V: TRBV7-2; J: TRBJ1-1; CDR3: CASSPRAGDNTEAFF; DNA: TGTGCCAGCAGCCCCCGCGCGGGGGACAACACTGAAGCTTTCTTT
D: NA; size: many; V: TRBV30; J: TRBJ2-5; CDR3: CAWGSREETQYF; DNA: TGTGCCTGGGGATCGAGGGAAGAGACCCAGTACTTC
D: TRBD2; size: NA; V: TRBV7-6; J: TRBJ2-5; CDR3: CASSPRRLAGGLETQYF; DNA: TGTGCCAGCAGCCCGCGAAGACTAGCGGGGGGGCTTGAGACCCAGTACTTC
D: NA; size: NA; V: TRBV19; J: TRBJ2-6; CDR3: CASSIITSGANVLTF; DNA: TGTGCCAGTAGTATAATCACTTCTGGGGCCAACGTCCTGACTTTC
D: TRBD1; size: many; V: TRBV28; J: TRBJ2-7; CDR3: CASSSLPGQGDEQYF; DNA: TGTGCCAGCAGTTCCTTGCCGGGACAGGGTGACGAGCAGTACTTC
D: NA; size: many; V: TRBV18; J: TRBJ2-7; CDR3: CASSPTEGTGYEQYF; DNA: TGTGCCAGCTCACCTACCGAGGGGACTGGCTACGAGCAGTACTTC
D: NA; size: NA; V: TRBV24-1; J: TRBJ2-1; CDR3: CATSGTFRNEQFF; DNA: TGTGCCACCAGCGGGACATTTAGAAATGAGCAGTTCTTC
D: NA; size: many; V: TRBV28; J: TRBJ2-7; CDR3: CASSLLSKGIYEQYF; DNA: TGTGCCAGCAGTTTATTGTCCAAAGGGATCTACGAGCAGTACTTC
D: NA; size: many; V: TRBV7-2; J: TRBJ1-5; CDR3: CASGLFRDQPQHF; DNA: TGTGCCAGCGGACTCTTTCGGGATCAGCCCCAGCATTTT
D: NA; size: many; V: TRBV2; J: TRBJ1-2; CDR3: CASSPTDLYGYTF; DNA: TGTGCCAGCAGTCCGACGGACCTCTATGGCTACACCTTC
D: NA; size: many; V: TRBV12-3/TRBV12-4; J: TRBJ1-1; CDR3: CASSLGGSSIEAFF; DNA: TGTGCCAGCAGTTTAGGTGGCAGTTCGATTGAAGCTTTCTTT
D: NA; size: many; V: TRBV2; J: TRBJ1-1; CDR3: CASSPQGYTEAFF; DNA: TGTGCCAGCAGCCCTCAGGGGTACACTGAAGCTTTCTTT
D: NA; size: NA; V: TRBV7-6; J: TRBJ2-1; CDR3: CASSLGIAGASVEQFF; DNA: TGTGCCAGCAGCTTAGGGATCGCGGGGGCGTCGGTTGAGCAGTTCTTC
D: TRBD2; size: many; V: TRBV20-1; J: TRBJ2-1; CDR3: CSARDWASGVASYNEQFF; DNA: TGCAGTGCTAGAGATTGGGCTAGCGGGGTCGCATCCTACAATGAGCAGTTCTTC
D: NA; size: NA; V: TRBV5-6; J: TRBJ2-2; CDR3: CASSLVRHWNTGELFF; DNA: TGTGCCAGCAGCTTGGTTCGGCACTGGAACACCGGGGAGCTGTTTTTT
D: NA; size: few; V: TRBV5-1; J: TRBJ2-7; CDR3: CASRDATRHSYEQYF; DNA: TGCGCCAGCAGGGATGCTACTAGACACTCCTACGAGCAGTACTTC
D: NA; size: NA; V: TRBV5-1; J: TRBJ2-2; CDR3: CASTLRATGELFF; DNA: TGCGCCAGCACCTTGCGGGCCACCGGGGAGCTGTTTTTT